The 3 T cell receptor beta chains below all came from one sample that was sequenced in a study of OX40 agonist ivuxolimab in advanced cancers. Sequencing was performed with immunoSEQ multiplex PCR; in TCRdb, only in-frame clones are kept and a portion is missing. The table shows 55,000 to 75,000 clones, with about nine tenths occurring only once. The sample in question was CD4+ or CD8+ T cells sorted from blood, obtained in a trial of the OX40 agonist ivuxolimab. The receptors were sampled from an adult with an advanced solid tumor such as melanoma, head and neck, liver or kidney cancer.

The count of this clone is one. This rearrangement joins TRBV6-6 to TRBJ1-3; D ambiguous. Per the germline V gene, CDR1 is MNHNY and CDR2 is SVGAGI (reference sequence). The V end lost 5 bases, the J end lost 0 bases, and 11 bases lay between the germline ends. The CDR3 is 15 amino acids. The chain's CDR3 is CASSLAQDSGNTIYF. In DNA form, the CDR3 reads TGTGCCAGCAGTCTGGCCCAGGACTCTGGAAACACCATATATTTT.

The chain is built from TRBV7-3 and TRBJ2-1; unclear D gene. V lost 4 bases and J 3 bases, leaving 7 bases between the germline ends. Germline lookup yields CDR1 SGHTA and CDR2 FQGTGA. The CDR3 length is 13 residues. CDR3 amino acids: CASSYNSYNEQFF. Written as DNA, the CDR3 is TGTGCCAGCAGCTACAACAGCTACAATGAGCAGTTCTTC.

The rearrangement links TRBV19 to TRBJ2-7; D perhaps matches TRBD1 (5 bases). Germline lookup yields CDR1 LNHDA and CDR2 SQIVND (reference sequence). The germline V and J ends were trimmed by 10 bases and 8 bases, with 18 bases remaining between them. The CDR3 consists of 12 residues. The CDR3 reads CATSTELRKQYF. The CDR3 nucleotides are TGTGCCACCTCGACAGAGTTGAGGAAGCAGTACTTC.